One sample yielded the 2 T cell receptor beta chains listed below, sequenced in a study of shared clonotypes between healthy human individuals. Only in-frame clones appear in the TCRdb table, and some are missing; sequencing was by immunoSEQ multiplex PCR. The sample records roughly 1,100,000 clones, more than 60% being singletons. The sample taken for sequencing was memory CD4+ T cells sorted from blood. Subset defined: CD45RA-negative fraction. These receptors were obtained from a man between 18 and 29 years old in good health.

The chain recombines TRBV19 with TRBJ2-1; 8 bases match TRBD2. Germline assignment: CDR1 LNHDA and CDR2 SQIVND (reference sequence). The CDR3 covers 14 residues. Trimming took 5 bases from V and 7 from J; bases not matched to a gene: 7. The chain's CDR3 is CASSFLSGANEQFF. The CDR3 DNA follows: TGTGCCAGTAGTTTCCTTAGCGGGGCGAATGAGCAGTTCTTC.

The V call is TRBV12-5, the J call TRBJ2-1; 9 bases line up with TRBD1. The length of the CDR3 is 15 residues. V was pared by 4 bases and J by 8 bases, with 9 bases of the junction left unmatched. The germline gives CDR1 LGHNT, CDR2 FRNRAP. The CDR3 region has the DNA TGTGCTAGTGGTTCGGGACAGGGTATAGGGGATGAGCAGTTCTTC. This translates into CASGSGQGIGDEQFF.